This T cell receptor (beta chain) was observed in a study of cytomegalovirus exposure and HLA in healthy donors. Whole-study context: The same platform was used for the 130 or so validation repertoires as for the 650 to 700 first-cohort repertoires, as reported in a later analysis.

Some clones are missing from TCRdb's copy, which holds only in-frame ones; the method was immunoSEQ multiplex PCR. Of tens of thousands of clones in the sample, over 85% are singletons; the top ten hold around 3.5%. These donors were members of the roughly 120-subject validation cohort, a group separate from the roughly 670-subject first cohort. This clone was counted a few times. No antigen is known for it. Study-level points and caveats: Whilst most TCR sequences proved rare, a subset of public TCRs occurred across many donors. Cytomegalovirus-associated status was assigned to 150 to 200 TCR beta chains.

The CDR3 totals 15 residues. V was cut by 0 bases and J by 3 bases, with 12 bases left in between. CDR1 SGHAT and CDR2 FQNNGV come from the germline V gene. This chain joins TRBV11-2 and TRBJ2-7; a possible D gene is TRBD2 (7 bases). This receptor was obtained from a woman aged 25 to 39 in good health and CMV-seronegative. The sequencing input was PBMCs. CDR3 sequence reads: CASSLETAGHYEQYF. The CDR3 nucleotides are TGTGCCAGCAGCTTAGAGACAGCGGGACACTACGAGCAGTACTTC.